The next 15 T cell receptor beta chains were all read from a single sample in a study of T-cell reconstitution after alpha-beta-depleted transplantation in children. Unique molecular identifiers were incorporated when the TCRbeta library was constructed. TCRdb used MiXCR to reprocess the PCR reads, holding one entry per CDR3 protein. The profile shows hundreds of thousands of distinct CDR3 sequences, roughly 16% of them singletons. The material sequenced was PBMCs, mostly from graft donor cells, taken 360 days after TCRalphabeta/CD19-depleted stem cell transplant. Receptors originate from a boy younger than two who had a stem cell transplant for Wiskott-Aldrich syndrome, so the T cells may come from the graft donor.

Ten or more counts support this clonotype. The rearrangement links TRBV5-1 to TRBJ2-1, with D uncertain. Per the germline V gene, CDR1 is SGHRS and CDR2 is YFSETQ. With 0 bases removed from V and 7 bases from J, the gap between germline ends came to 8 bases. The CDR3 totals 13 residues. The CDR3 here is CASSLAGPNEQFF. The DNA of the CDR3 is TGCGCCAGCAGCTTGGCCGGCCCAAATGAGCAGTTCTTC.

This clonotype has ten or more counts. The chain couples TRBV5-1 to TRBJ2-5; D is uncertain. V was trimmed by 0 bases and J by 0 bases, leaving 9 bases between them. CDR1 and CDR2 from the germline V gene are SGHRS and YFSETQ. The CDR3 runs to 15 residues. CDR3 DNA sequence: TGCGCCAGCAGCTTGGGTTCCAACGACCAAGAGACCCAGTACTTC. This sequence encodes CASSLGSNDQETQYF.

The chain uses TRBV6-2 or TRBV6-3 and TRBJ2-1, with D uncertain. The CDR3 consists of 14 residues. With 2 bases removed from V and 10 bases from J, the gap between germline ends came to 15 bases. Germline V gives CDR1 MNHEY, CDR2 SVGEGT. This CDR3 reads CASSYTVLRPEQFF. The CDR3 DNA reads TGTGCCAGCAGTTACACGGTCTTGAGGCCCGAGCAGTTCTTC.

The chain joins TRBV7-9 to TRBJ2-3, with 10 bases that match TRBD2. The V segment lost 5 bases and the J segment 1 base; nucleotides outside the gene matches: 6. CDR3 size: 16 residues. Germline V gene sequence: CDR1 SEHNR, CDR2 FQNEAQ (reference sequence). CDR3 DNA sequence: TGTGCCAGCAGCCCCTTTACTAGCGGGGGCACAGATACGCAGTATTTT. Protein sequence: CASSPFTSGGTDTQYF.

V gene TRBV5-1 combines with J gene TRBJ2-7; D possibly corresponds to TRBD2 (6 bases). The CDR3 loop spans 14 amino acids. Germline V gene sequence: CDR1 SGHRS, CDR2 YFSETQ. V lost 4 bases and J lost 4, with 15 bases in between. As DNA, the CDR3 is TGCGCCAGCAGCCTGCGGGACTCCTTATACGAGCAGTACTTC. Its translation: CASSLRDSLYEQYF.

This chain joins TRBV20-1 and TRBJ2-7; 8 bases map to TRBD1. Trimming cost V 4 bases and J 4 bases; bases outside gene matches: 12. The length of the CDR3 is 15 residues. Germline V gene lookup returns CDR1 DFQATT and CDR2 SNEGSKA (reference sequence). The DNA for the CDR3 is TGCAGTGCTAAAAAAGACAGGGGTCGGCCTTACGAGCAGTACTTC. This encodes CSAKKDRGRPYEQYF.

This rearrangement joins TRBV10-3 to TRBJ2-1; no reliable D call. This CDR3 has 11 residues. Per germline, CDR1 ENHRY and CDR2 SYGVKD. Trimming removed 1 base from V and 7 bases from J, with 2 bases in between. The DNA of the CDR3 is TGTGCCATCAGTGAGTTTAATGAGCAGTTCTTC. Protein product: CAISEFNEQFF.

CDR3 DNA sequence: TGTGCCAGCAGCTTAAGGGTAGCGGGCCCCCCCCACAATGAGCAGTTCTTC. It specifies CASSLRVAGPPHNEQFF. The chain combines TRBV7-2 with TRBJ2-1, with 7 nucleotides matching TRBD2. V was pared by 2 bases and J by 5 bases, with 12 bases of the junction left unmatched. The CDR3 totals 17 residues. CDR1 is SGHTA, CDR2 FQGNSA, per germline.

The table lists this clonotype with a few counts. The rearrangement joins TRBV3-1 to TRBJ2-5, with 12 bases identical to TRBD2. The germline V gene encodes CDR1 LGHDT and CDR2 YNNKEL (reference sequence). The length of the CDR3 is 16 residues. Germline trimming cut 1 base from V and 3 bases from J; bases unmatched to any gene: 3. The chain's CDR3 is CASSQGRLAGEETQYF. DNA of the CDR3: TGTGCCAGCAGCCAAGGGAGACTAGCGGGGGAAGAGACCCAGTACTTC.

This clonotype was picked up a small number of times. The CDR3 is CASSLLAGEQYF. In nucleotides, the CDR3 is TGTGCCAGCAGCTTGTTGGCTGGCGAGCAGTACTTC. The J gene is TRBJ2-7, the V gene TRBV7-9, with unresolved D. This CDR3 comprises 12 residues. Germline V lookup: CDR1 SEHNR, CDR2 FQNEAQ (reference sequence). Trimming shortened V by 3 bases and J by 6 bases, and 9 bases separated the two germline ends.

This clonotype came up a few times. This chain joins TRBV4-1 and TRBJ1-1, with a tentative D call TRBD1 (5 bases). The CDR3 is 14 residues long. Between the trimmed V and J ends, which lost 4 bases and 2 bases, there was a span of 11 bases. Germline CDR1 is MGHRA and CDR2 is YSYEKL. The CDR3 DNA sequence: TGCGCCAGCAGCCTGGAGGGGTACAACACTGAAGCTTTCTTT. It translates to CASSLEGYNTEAFF.

A few counts support this clonotype. V is TRBV5-4 and J is TRBJ2-1; D call uncertain. Per the germline V gene, CDR1 is SGHNT and CDR2 is YYREEE (reference sequence). The CDR3 covers 12 residues. V lost 2 bases and J lost 5, with 5 bases in between. For the CDR3, the DNA is TGTGCCAGCAGCTTAGACAACAATGAGCAGTTCTTC. Residues: CASSLDNNEQFF.

The gene calls are TRBV12-3 or TRBV12-4 and TRBJ1-1; perhaps TRBD1 as D (5 bases). V lost 6 bases, J lost 7 bases, and 15 bases lay in between. This CDR3 has 13 residues. The CDR3 region has the DNA TGTGCCAGCAGAGACACAGGACGGAGTGAAGCTTTCTTT. This translates into CASRDTGRSEAFF.

This clonotype was observed a handful of times. The CDR3 DNA sequence: TGTGCCACCAGTGATTCTTGGACAGCGAACACCGGGGAGCTGTTTTTT. It encodes CATSDSWTANTGELFF. The chain employs TRBV24-1 and TRBJ2-2, with a tentative D call TRBD1 (6 bases). V lost 2 bases to trimming and J lost 0 bases, with 9 bases between them. The CDR3 runs to 16 residues. Germline CDR1 reads KGHDR; CDR2 reads SFDVKD.

The chain joins TRBV12-3 or TRBV12-4 to TRBJ2-5; TRBD2 agrees at 11 bases. This CDR3 has 17 amino acids. The J segment lost 1 base and the V segment lost 0 bases, leaving 4 bases of the junction unmatched. The CDR3 sequence: CASSLASSGGLQETQYF. In DNA, the CDR3 is TGTGCCAGCAGTTTAGCATCTAGCGGGGGGCTCCAAGAGACCCAGTACTTC.